These 15 T cell receptor beta chains came from one sample sequenced in a study of blood T cell repertoires in COVID-19. TCRdb keeps only in-frame clones here, not all; method: immunoSEQ multiplex PCR. The table lists fewer than 200,000 clones, about 85% of them singletons, with around 8.1% in the top ten. The specimen sequenced was peripheral blood. The receptors here all came from a woman aged 55-70 years with COVID-19, enrolled during active disease.

This clone was picked up one time. J is TRBJ1-2 and V is TRBV9; 9 bases are a match to TRBD1. The V gene's germline CDR1 is SGDLS and CDR2 YYNGEE. The CDR3 contains 14 residues. Germline trimming cut 4 bases from V and 4 bases from J; bases unmatched to any gene: 5. The CDR3 sequence is CASSPRTGAYGYTF. The DNA of the CDR3 is TGTGCCAGCAGCCCTCGGACAGGGGCCTATGGCTACACCTTC. Complete variable domain (other parts from reference TRBV9 and TRBJ1-2): DSGVTQTPKHLITATGQRVTLRCSPRSGDLSVYWYQQSLDQGLQFLIQYYNGEERAKGNILERFSAQQFPDLHSELNLSSLELGDSALYFCASSPRTGAYGYTFGSGTRLTVV.

The chain couples TRBV29-1 to TRBJ2-5; 14 nucleotides line up with TRBD2. CDR1 is SQVTM, CDR2 ANQGSEA, per germline. The CDR3 is 16 amino acids. The V segment lost 6 bases and the J segment 5 bases; nucleotides outside the gene matches: 11. Here the CDR3 reads CSVAGLAGGGPETQYF. CDR3 nucleotides: TGCAGCGTCGCCGGACTAGCGGGAGGTGGGCCCGAGACCCAGTACTTC.

This chain connects TRBV5-1 to TRBJ1-5, with 8 bases matching TRBD1. Trimming at V came to 0 bases and at J to 6 bases, leaving 2 bases not matched to a gene. The CDR3 has 14 amino acids. The germline gives CDR1 SGHRS, CDR2 YFSETQ. CDR3: CASSLGQGPQPQHF. DNA of the CDR3: TGCGCCAGCAGCTTGGGACAGGGGCCTCAGCCCCAGCATTTT.

The chain uses TRBV10-3 and TRBJ1-2; TRBD1 agrees at 7 bases. The germline CDR1 and CDR2 sequences are ENHRY and SYGVKD. The CDR3 runs 15 residues. Germline trimming cut 5 bases from V and 0 bases from J; bases unmatched to any gene: 6. The CDR3 spells CAISSVQGPNYGYTF. In DNA, the CDR3 is TGTGCCATCAGTTCCGTACAGGGGCCTAACTATGGCTACACCTTC.

This clone was counted a few times. This chain links TRBV18 with TRBJ2-3; D ambiguous. The CDR3 extends over 13 amino acids. V was shortened by 0 bases and J by 2 bases, with 3 bases between the two germline ends. Germline values: CDR1 KGHSH, CDR2 LQKENI. CDR3 sequence (DNA): TGTGCCAGCTCACCACCCATCACAGATACGCAGTATTTT. It specifies CASSPPITDTQYF.

This clone appeared a few times. The chain has TRBV3-1 (or the pseudogene TRBV3-2) and TRBJ1-6; D not certain. V lost 5 bases to trimming and J lost 4 bases, with 12 bases between them. The CDR3 is made up of 15 amino acids. The germline gives CDR1 LGHDT, CDR2 YNNKEL (reference sequence). In DNA form, the CDR3 reads TGTGCCAGCAGCTCCGGGAGCTGGTATAATTCACCCCTCCACTTT. It encodes CASSSGSWYNSPLHF.

This chain uses TRBV13 with TRBJ1-2; the D gene is possibly TRBD1 (6 bases). Germline V lookup: CDR1 PRHDT, CDR2 FYEKMQ (reference sequence). V lost 6 bases, J lost 4 bases, and 12 bases lay in between. This CDR3 has 13 amino acids. This CDR3 reads CASREQGSYGYTF. The CDR3 nucleotides are TGTGCCAGCAGGGAACAGGGTTCCTATGGCTACACCTTC.

V is TRBV19 and J is TRBJ2-7; D is undetermined. The CDR3 has 13 residues. Trimming took 6 bases from V and 1 from J, leaving 10 bases between them. Germline V gives CDR1 LNHDA, CDR2 SQIVND (reference sequence). Here the CDR3 DNA reads TGTGCCAGTAGCCCAGGAAAGTCCTACGAGCAGTACTTC. Amino acids: CASSPGKSYEQYF.

CDR3 sequence reads: CASSSGQVYGYTF. CDR3 coding DNA: TGTGCCAGCAGCTCGGGACAGGTCTATGGCTACACCTTC. V gene TRBV11-2 combines with J gene TRBJ1-2, with TRBD1 identical over 8 bases. Trimming at V came to 4 bases and at J to 4 bases, leaving 2 bases not matched to a gene. The germline CDR1 and CDR2 sequences are SGHAT and FQNNGV. There are 13 residues in the CDR3.

This clone has only one observation. The chain is built from TRBV27 and TRBJ1-6, with D possibly TRBD1 on 5 matching bases. The length of the CDR3 is 15 residues. Germline V gene lookup returns CDR1 MNHEY and CDR2 SMNVEV (reference sequence). Trimming took 5 bases from V and 7 from J, leaving 15 bases between them. The CDR3 loop is CASSRRDFQNSPLHF. In DNA form, the CDR3 reads TGTGCCAGCAGTCGTCGGGACTTTCAGAATTCACCCCTCCACTTT.

The CDR3 is CASSLQTYEQYF. As DNA, the CDR3 is TGTGCCAGCAGTTTACAGACCTACGAGCAGTACTTC. The chain joins TRBV12-3 or TRBV12-4 to TRBJ2-7; D gene unclear. V was shortened by 2 bases and J by 2 bases, with 4 bases between the two germline ends. The CDR3 length is 12 residues.

CDR3 sequence (DNA): TGCAGCGTTGGGGGCAGTGGGTCCTTCGGGGAGCTGTTTTTT. It yields the protein CSVGGSGSFGELFF. J is TRBJ2-2 and V is TRBV29-1, with D perhaps TRBD1 (5 bases). The CDR3 sequence is 14 residues long. The germline gives CDR1 SQVTM, CDR2 ANQGSEA. V was trimmed by 4 bases and J by 7 bases, leaving 16 bases between them.

The chain joins TRBV10-1 to TRBJ2-3, with D tentatively TRBD1 (6 bases). Per germline, CDR1 WNHNN and CDR2 SYGVQD (reference sequence). The length of the CDR3 is 14 residues. Between the trimmed V and J ends, which lost 3 bases and 5 bases, there was a span of 12 bases. The chain's CDR3 is CASSENRVEDTQYF. The CDR3 bases are TGCGCCAGCAGTGAAAACAGGGTGGAAGATACGCAGTATTTT.

This clone was found once. The chain couples TRBV7-8 to TRBJ1-6, with D maybe TRBD1 (6 bases). CDR1 and CDR2 (germline): SGHVS, FQNEAQ. V was pared by 3 bases and J by 3 bases, with 18 bases between. The CDR3 contains 18 residues. The CDR3 bases are TGTGCCAGCAGCTTGGCCCGACAGGAACTTCACTATAATTCACCCCTCCACTTT. Translating it yields CASSLARQELHYNSPLHF.

The CDR3 nucleotides are TGTGCCAGCAGTTTGTCCGGGGGAGACTATGGCTACACCTTC. This gives the protein CASSLSGGDYGYTF. The V gene is TRBV7-3, the J gene TRBJ1-2; D is possibly TRBD1 (5 bases). Germline V gene sequence: CDR1 SGHTA, CDR2 FQGTGA. The CDR3 sequence is 14 residues long. V was clipped by 6 bases and J by 3 bases, with 14 bases between them.